This entry features one T cell receptor (beta chain) sequence. Its target antigen remains unknown. This sample was included in a study of CXCR3-negative and CXCR3-positive naive CD8 T cells (dated by TCRdb to the late 2010s). Context from the whole study: About 150 million TRB reads were obtained in total, roughly 1.5 +/- 0.3 million reads per library. The diversity and physicochemical repertoire analyses included more than ten donors pooled from two independent experiments. TRBV-TRBJ cluster analysis included naive subsets from a handful of donors and memory cells from 3 donors. Results the study describes overall, beyond this receptor: Because surface CD5, which is linked to self-reactivity in mice, was comparable between the naive subsets, TCR interaction strength was also inferred from the physicochemical properties of TRB CDR3s. Freshly isolated PBMCs were used for most assays because CXCR3 expression went down partially after cryopreservation. Compared with CXCR3-negative naive cells, CXCR3-positive naive cells had TRB CDR3s with higher hydrophobicity (lower Kidera factor 4), lower energy, and higher strength and volume indices. Both naive subsets had comparably high repertoire diversity, while memory CD8+ T cells had much lower repertoire diversity. Similar TRBV-TRBJ usage was shown by naive CXCR3-negative and CXCR3-positive cells from the same donor, whereas distinct patterns were shown by memory cells.

Each CD8+ T cell subset was flow-sorted in triplicate, and 300,000 to 350,000 cells per subset were placed directly into RLT lysis buffer. To keep memory contaminants out, a stringent definition of naive CD8+ T cells was applied: CD45RO-CCR7+CD27+CD95-. Peripheral blood mononuclear cells were isolated from buffy coats using standard density gradient centrifugation. A FACSAria III was used to flow-sort naive CXCR3-negative and CXCR3-positive CD8+ T cells. An RNeasy Mini Kit was used to extract total RNA from the sorted cells. Sequencing used a NextSeq 550. The Human TCR Profiling Kit (MiLaboratory) was used to make UMI-labeled 5' RACE TRB cDNA libraries. The full amount of extracted RNA was used for cDNA synthesis, and the full amount of resulting cDNA was used for PCR amplification. The libraries were made side by side, with each library going through the same number of PCR cycles. The paper's processing steps were these. MIGEC and MiXCR extracted about 53,000 +/- 10,000 unique UMI-labeled TRB cDNA molecules per library, requiring at least two reads per UMI. On average, approximately 40,000 +/- 10,000 functional in-frame TRB CDR3 nucleotide clonotypes lacking stop codons were found per library. Diversity metrics, including normalized Shannon-Wiener and Chao1, were computed in VDJtools after downsampling to 5000 UMI-labeled TRB molecules per sample. VDJtools was used to calculate clonotype-size-weighted physicochemical properties of the central five CDR3 residues, namely interaction energy, strength, volume and Kidera factor 4. TCRdb reprocessed the reads; each CDR3 protein sequence makes one entry, and DNA is unavailable. The V and J calls, along with clone size, are taken from TCRdb and not from the paper's own processing. The table for this sample lists roughly 4,700 distinct CDR3 sequences. The biggest ten clones account for roughly 2.5% of the sample.

Input material: naive CXCR3+ CD8+ T cells from blood. Interpreted using the paper, the cell subset or site label stands for: CD45RO-CCR7+CD27+CD95- naive CD8+ T cells expressing CXCR3 (TNR3+). The source is a human donor in good health. Some clones in this sample may be carry-over from other donors' samples.

CDR3 loop: CSARGTSGYNEQFF. The V gene is TRBV29-1 and the J gene is TRBJ2-1; TCRdb's assignment of TRBD2 cannot be checked, as there is no DNA. From the cysteine up to the phenylalanine, the CDR3 has a length of 14 residues. No DNA is given. The germline V gene gives CDR1 as SQVTM and CDR2 as ANQGSEA.